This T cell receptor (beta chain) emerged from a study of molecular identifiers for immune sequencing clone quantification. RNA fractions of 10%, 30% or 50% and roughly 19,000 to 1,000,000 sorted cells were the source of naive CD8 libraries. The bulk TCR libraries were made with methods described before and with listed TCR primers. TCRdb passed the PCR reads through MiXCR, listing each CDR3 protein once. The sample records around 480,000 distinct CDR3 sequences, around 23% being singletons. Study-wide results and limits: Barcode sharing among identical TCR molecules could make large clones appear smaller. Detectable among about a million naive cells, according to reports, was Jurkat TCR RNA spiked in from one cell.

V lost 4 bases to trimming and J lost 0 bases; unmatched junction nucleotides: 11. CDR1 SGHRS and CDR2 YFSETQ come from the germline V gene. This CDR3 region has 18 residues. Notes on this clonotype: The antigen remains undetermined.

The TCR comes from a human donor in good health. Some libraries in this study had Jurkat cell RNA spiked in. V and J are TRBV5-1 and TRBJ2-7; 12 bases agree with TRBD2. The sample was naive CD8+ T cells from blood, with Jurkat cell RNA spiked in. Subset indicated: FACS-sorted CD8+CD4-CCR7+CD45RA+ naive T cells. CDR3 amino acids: CASSIYPTSGSFSYEQYF. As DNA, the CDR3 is TGCGCCAGCAGCATCTACCCGACTAGCGGGAGCTTCTCCTACGAGCAGTACTTC.